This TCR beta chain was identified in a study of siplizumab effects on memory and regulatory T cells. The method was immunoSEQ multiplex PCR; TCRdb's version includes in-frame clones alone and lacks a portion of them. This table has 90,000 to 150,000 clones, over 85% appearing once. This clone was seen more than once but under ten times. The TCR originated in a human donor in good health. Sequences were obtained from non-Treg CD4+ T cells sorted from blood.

The CDR3 DNA is TGCGCCAGCAGCTTGGGGGCAGGGACGGGAGAGACCCAGTACTTC. Translated: CASSLGAGTGETQYF. This sequence joins TRBV5-1 and TRBJ2-5; D may be TRBD1 or TRBD2 (5 bases each). The CDR3 consists of 15 residues. V gave up 0 bases and J gave up 4 bases, with 13 bases separating them. Per germline, CDR1 SGHRS and CDR2 YFSETQ.